Below are 2 T cell receptor beta chains sequenced from a single sample in a study of blood T cells in healthy people across ages. Next came a second PCR, run for about 7 to 12 cycles, which used a sample-barcoded 5' primer along with a J-beta primer mix. One entry per CDR3 protein, called by TCRdb with MiXCR from the 5' RACE reads. This sample carries some 1.5 million distinct CDR3 sequences, 28% of them seen once, and the ten largest clones take 7% to 9%. Input material: blood. The receptor source for this set is a young woman in good health.

This clonotype has more than one count but fewer than ten. This chain links TRBV5-1 with TRBJ2-1, with 10 bases matching TRBD1. There are 15 residues in the CDR3. V shed 5 bases, J shed 9 bases, and the junction held 11 bases outside the gene matches. Per the germline V gene, CDR1 is SGHRS and CDR2 is YFSETQ. DNA of the CDR3: TGCGCCAGCAGATCCCGGGACAGGGGCAGAAGTGAGCAGTTCTTC. Encoded protein: CASRSRDRGRSEQFF.

This clonotype was seen at least ten times. The rearrangement links TRBV12-3 or TRBV12-4 to TRBJ1-5; perhaps TRBD1 as D (5 bases). With 5 bases removed from V and 6 bases from J, the gap between germline ends came to 23 bases. This CDR3 contains 17 residues. The CDR3 loop is CASSPGGGIFGGQPQHF. CDR3 sequence (DNA): TGTGCCAGCAGTCCGGGGGGTGGCATCTTTGGGGGTCAGCCCCAGCATTTT.